These T cell receptor beta chains were read from a single sample in a study of shared clonotypes between healthy human individuals. TCRdb's copy holds only in-frame clones and misses some; the assay was immunoSEQ multiplex PCR. The sample includes under 2.5 million clones, 85% to 95% of them seen just once. The source material was naive CD4+ T cells from PBMCs. The receptor source for this set is a man in his late teens or twenties in good health. Some clones in this sample may be carry-over from other donors' samples. Both conserved end residues are part of each CDR3. A D gene is named only where the DNA matches it firmly. Size values are once, few and many counts, or a class for expanded clones, and some rows have none.

J | size | D | V | DNA | CDR3
TRBJ1-2 | . | . | TRBV28 | TGTGCCAGCAGTTCCCTTTATGGCTACACCTTC | CASSSLYGYTF
TRBJ2-2 | . | . | TRBV10-3 | TGTGCCATCAGTGACGAACTCGGGAGTGTCGTCACCGGGGAGCTGTTTTTT | CAISDELGSVVTGELFF
TRBJ1-5 | . | . | TRBV11-2 | TGTGCCAGCAGCTTAGTATCGACCAAACCGCCCCAGCATTTT | CASSLVSTKPPQHF
TRBJ1-1 | . | . | TRBV28 | TGTGCCAGCACCGTCCGACCGGGGCAAGGGAACACTGAAGCTTTCTTT | CASTVRPGQGNTEAFF
TRBJ2-1 | . | TRBD2 | TRBV4-1 | TGCGCCAGCAGCCGTCCGGGAGGGGATGAGCAGTTCTTC | CASSRPGGDEQFF
TRBJ2-5 | . | . | TRBV23-1 | TGCGCCAGCAGCCTATCACCAGGTCGGGGCTACCAGGAGACCCAGTACTTC | CASSLSPGRGYQETQYF
TRBJ2-7 | . | TRBD2 | TRBV7-2 | TGTGCCAGCAGCTTGACTAGCGGGGACTCCTACGAGCAGTACTTC | CASSLTSGDSYEQYF
TRBJ2-1 | . | . | TRBV7-2 | TGTGCCAGCAGCTTACAAAGGGTATCTTCCGAGCAGTTCTTC | CASSLQRVSSEQFF
TRBJ2-2 | once | . | TRBV6-1 | TGTGCCAGCAGCCCCTTGCTTTCGGGCACCGGGGAGCTGTTTTTT | CASSPLLSGTGELFF
TRBJ1-3 | . | TRBD1 | TRBV19 | TGTGCCAGTAGTGGACAGGGGGCCGGAAACACCATATATTTT | CASSGQGAGNTIYF
TRBJ2-2 | . | . | TRBV14 | TGTGCCAGCAGCCTTTACACCGGGGAGCTGTTTTTT | CASSLYTGELFF
TRBJ2-2 | . | . | TRBV11-2 | TGTGCCAGCAGCTTATGGGGAACCGGGGAGCTGTTTTTT | CASSLWGTGELFF
TRBJ2-1 | . | . | TRBV7-2 | TGTGCCAGCAGCTTAGAACGACAGAGGACCAACAATGAGCAGTTCTTC | CASSLERQRTNNEQFF
TRBJ1-2 | . | TRBD1 | TRBV6-5 | TGTGCCAGCAGTCGACAGGGGGCCAACTATGGCTACACCTTC | CASSRQGANYGYTF
TRBJ1-3 | . | TRBD1 | TRBV5-4 | TGTGCCAGCAGCTCCGGACAGGTCGGAAACACCATATATTTT | CASSSGQVGNTIYF
TRBJ2-7 | . | TRBD1 | TRBV30 | TGTGCCTGGGCAACAGGGGTCGAGCAGTACTTC | CAWATGVEQYF
TRBJ2-7 | . | . | TRBV15 | TGTGCCACCAGCAGACAGAGATACGAGCAGTACTTC | CATSRQRYEQYF
TRBJ1-2 | . | . | TRBV7-2 | TGTGCCAGCAGCTTAGCAGGGATCTATGGCTACACCTTC | CASSLAGIYGYTF
TRBJ1-2 | . | . | TRBV5-1 | TGCGCCAGCAGCTTGGACAGGCCCTATGGCTACACCTTC | CASSLDRPYGYTF
TRBJ1-2 | . | . | TRBV20-1 | TGCAGTGCTAGTCTCAACTATGGCTACACCTTC | CSASLNYGYTF
TRBJ1-2 | . | . | TRBV28 | TGTGCCACAAGCATGGGGGGACGTGACTATGGCTACACCTTC | CATSMGGRDYGYTF
TRBJ2-2 | . | . | TRBV9 | TGTGCCAGCACCGTGACTAGTGTTGGCACCGGGGAGCTGTTTTTT | CASTVTSVGTGELFF